This passage covers 9 T cell receptor beta chains from one sample sequenced in a study of tumor-infiltrating lymphocytes in primary liver carcinoma. They got blood RNA out of unsorted whole blood and also pulled out germline DNA. Total RNA (approximately 500 ng) served as template for TCR beta cDNA synthesis primed by a constant-region primer. Slightly modified ARM-PCR with three nested multiplex PCR rounds yielded TCR beta libraries. Primers for the first two PCR rounds were TRBV1-TRBV30 forward primers and a C-beta reverse primer (approximately 10 cycles per round). TCRdb itself ran the multiplex PCR reads through MiXCR, one entry per CDR3 protein. The sample has fewer than 350,000 distinct CDR3 sequences, 65% seen once. The specimen was peripheral blood. The source of these receptors is a man aged 35 to 55 with primary liver carcinoma and hepatitis B virus infection.

Comment on this clonotype: A read error may explain this, as a much larger clone is one base away. V is TRBV12-3 or TRBV12-4 and J is TRBJ2-2; TRBD1 might be the D (5 bases). The CDR3 consists of 14 residues. CDR3 in amino acids: CAIQGHGVTRELFF. For the CDR3, the DNA is TGTGCCATTCAGGGTCATGGTGTCACCAGGGAGCTGTTTTTT.

About this clonotype: A much larger clone differs from this one at a single base, so this may be a read error. This chain links TRBV10-3 with TRBJ2-7; 11 bases fit TRBD1. The CDR3 spans 15 residues. The V gene's germline CDR1 is ENHRY and CDR2 SYGVKD. The CDR3 loop is CAISEGTGGSCEQYF. The CDR3 DNA sequence: TGTGCCATCAGTGAGGGGACAGGGGGATCCTGCGAGCAGTACTTC.

This clonotype was counted between two and nine times. The V gene is TRBV30, the J gene TRBJ2-1, with D perhaps matching TRBD1 (6 bases). The CDR3 is 16 amino acids. Germline CDR1 is GTSNPN and CDR2 is SVGIG (reference sequence). V was cut by 0 bases and J by 3 bases, with 15 bases left in between. CDR3 residues: CAWSVILEGDYNEQFF. Here the CDR3 DNA reads TGTGCCTGGAGTGTAATTTTAGAGGGGGACTACAATGAGCAGTTCTTC.

A single count supports this clonotype. A much larger clone lies one base from this, so it may be a read error. In DNA, the CDR3 is TGTGCCAGCAGTTACTCCGTTTCCGGAAGCAACTCCGGGGAGCTGTTTTTT. This sequence encodes CASSYSVSGSNSGELFF. The chain combines TRBV6-2 or TRBV6-3 with TRBJ2-2; no clear D gene. There are 17 residues in the CDR3. V was cut by 0 bases and J by 6 bases, with 17 bases left in between. CDR1 and CDR2 from the germline V gene are MNHEY and SVGEGT.

This clonotype was seen just once. The junction departs from the called germline gene at one end, perhaps through a read error. The chain employs TRBV6-1 and TRBJ1-2; D unresolved. The CDR3 covers 10 residues. In germline, CDR1 is MNHNS, CDR2 SASEGT. CDR3 sequence: CASSEDSISF. The CDR3, as DNA: TGTGCCAGCAGTGAAGATTCGATTTCCTTC.

This clonotype was recorded once. V and J are TRBV30 and TRBJ2-1; D remains ambiguous. CDR3 length: 13 residues. Germline V gene data show CDR1 as GTSNPN and CDR2 as SVGIG (reference sequence). The CDR3 protein is CTLTPATYNEQFF. The CDR3, as DNA: TGTACCTTGACTCCAGCGACTTACAATGAGCAGTTCTTC.

In its sample, this clonotype was seen many times. V is TRBV5-5 and J is TRBJ1-1; no definite D call. The CDR3 contains 13 residues. Trimming removed 1 base at V and 5 bases at J, with 9 bases between. Germline CDR1 and CDR2: SGHKS and YYEKEE (reference sequence). CDR3 DNA: TGTGCCAGCAGCTTGTCGACGTTTACTGAAGCTTTCTTT. Translating gives CASSLSTFTEAFF.

The chain links TRBV28 to TRBJ1-4, with D maybe TRBD1 (6 bases). Trimming removed 7 bases at V and 4 bases at J, with 16 bases between. This CDR3 contains 15 residues. CDR1 is MDHEN, CDR2 SYDVKM, per germline. The CDR3 protein is CASIPGGAVNEKLFF. The CDR3 bases are TGTGCCAGCATCCCCGGGGGGGCTGTTAATGAAAAACTGTTTTTT. Filled out from reference TRBV28 and TRBJ1-4, the complete variable domain reads DVKVTQSSRYLVKRTGEKVFLECVQDMDHENMFWYRQDPGLGLRLIYFSYDVKMKEKGDIPEGYSVSREKKERFSLILESASTNQTSMYLCASIPGGAVNEKLFFGSGTQLSVL.

As regards this clonotype: The junction shows a germline mismatch at one end, possibly a read error. The chain joins TRBV11-2 to TRBJ1-1; D not resolved. Germline loops: CDR1 SGHAT, CDR2 FQNNGV. The CDR3 contains 13 residues. This chain's CDR3 is CASSLGTNAEVFF. The CDR3, as DNA: TGTGCCAGCAGCTTAGGTACAAACGCTGAAGTTTTCTTT.